These 14 T cell receptor beta chains originate from one sample sequenced in a study of blood T cell repertoires in COVID-19. The repertoire was sequenced with immunoSEQ multiplex PCR; TCRdb's copy has only in-frame clones and lacks some. Among fewer than 200,000 clones listed, 88% were seen once. Sequencing was performed on peripheral blood. The receptors here all came from a man in his sixties with acute or convalescent COVID-19.

The chain recombines TRBV5-5 with TRBJ2-2; TRBD2 matches at 14 bases. This CDR3 is built from 18 residues. Germline CDR1 reads SGHKS; CDR2 reads YYEKEE (reference sequence). Trimming took 3 bases from V and 5 from J; bases not matched to a gene: 9. CDR3 protein: CASSSSPGTSGSTGELFF. For the CDR3, the DNA is TGTGCCAGCAGCTCGTCACCCGGGACTAGCGGGAGTACCGGGGAGCTGTTTTTT.

The CDR3 nucleotides read TGCGCCAGCAGTGGTCCAGGGTTAGAACCCCTCCACTTT. This codes for CASSGPGLEPLHF. The chain links TRBV10-1 to TRBJ1-6; D is perhaps TRBD1 (5 bases). The CDR3 has 13 residues. Trimming removed 4 bases from V and 12 bases from J, with 13 bases in between. From germline, CDR1 is WNHNN and CDR2 SYGVQD (reference sequence).

The V call is TRBV21-1, the J call TRBJ1-5. TRBV21-1 is an annotated pseudogene. The CDR3 is 14 amino acids. The CDR3 loop reads CASSKGESNQPQHF. CDR3 coding DNA: TGTGCCAGCAGCAAAGGGGAGAGCAATCAGCCCCAGCATTTT.

The J gene is TRBJ2-1, the V gene TRBV2, with TRBD1 as a possible D gene (6 bases). CDR1 is SNHLY and CDR2 is FYNNEI in the germline V gene. Trimming took 5 bases from V and 4 from J, leaving 9 bases between them. This CDR3 has 13 amino acids. The CDR3 sequence: CASSFDRYNEQFF. In nucleotides, the CDR3 is TGTGCCAGCAGTTTTGACAGGTACAATGAGCAGTTCTTC. The variable domain in full, completed from reference TRBV2 and TRBJ2-1, reads EPEVTQTPSHQVTQMGQEVILRCVPISNHLYFYWYRQILGQKVEFLVSFYNNEISEKSEIFDDQFSVERPDGSNFTLKIRSTKLEDSAMYFCASSFDRYNEQFFGPGTRLTVL.

The genes are TRBV9 and TRBJ1-3; a weak D match, TRBD1 (6 bases). CDR1 is SGDLS and CDR2 is YYNGEE in the germline V gene. The CDR3 has 15 residues. V lost 0 bases, J lost 8 bases, and 15 bases lay in between. The CDR3 region is CASSVATGQFDTIYF. CDR3 nucleotides: TGTGCCAGCAGCGTAGCTACAGGGCAATTCGACACCATATATTTT.

This chain links TRBV7-3 with TRBJ2-1; TRBD1 aligns across 9 bases. This CDR3 contains 15 residues. V shed 5 bases and J 1 base; nucleotides not matched to a gene: 3. In germline, CDR1 is SGHTA, CDR2 FQGTGA. The CDR3 spells CASSLTGGSYNEQFF. DNA for the CDR3: TGTGCCAGCAGCCTGACAGGGGGGTCCTACAATGAGCAGTTCTTC.

This clone has only a few counts. The rearrangement uses TRBV7-2 and TRBJ2-2, with TRBD2 as a possible D gene (6 bases). The CDR3 length is 14 residues. Deletions cut 3 bases from V and 3 bases from J, with 8 bases between. The germline gives CDR1 SGHTA, CDR2 FQGNSA. CDR3 residues: CASSFSGYTGELFF. In DNA form, the CDR3 reads TGTGCCAGCAGCTTTAGCGGATACACCGGGGAGCTGTTTTTT.

The chain has TRBV21-1 and TRBJ2-6; the listed D gene, TRBD1, was not tested against the DNA. TRBV21-1 is listed as a pseudogene. The CDR3 consists of 18 residues. This CDR3 is CASSKRAGGNSGANVLTF. The CDR3 nucleotides are TGTGCCAGCAGCAAACGGGCAGGGGGCAACTCTGGGGCCAACGTCCTGACTTTC.

CDR3 residues: CASSPLSGANTEAFF. Here the CDR3 DNA reads TGTGCCAGCTCACCACTCTCAGGGGCGAACACTGAAGCTTTCTTT. The chain joins TRBV18 to TRBJ1-1; D is possibly TRBD1 (6 bases). Germline V gives CDR1 KGHSH, CDR2 LQKENI. This CDR3 spans 15 amino acids. The ends were cut back, 1 base at V and 1 base at J, with 10 bases in the middle.

This chain connects TRBV4-2 to TRBJ1-1, with D unclear. V was cut by 0 bases and J by 9 bases, with 11 bases left in between. There are 13 residues in the CDR3. The germline V gene has CDR1 LGHNA and CDR2 YNFKEQ. CDR3 DNA sequence: TGTGCCAGCAGCCAAGATACGGGGAGGAAAGCTTTCTTT. The encoded protein is CASSQDTGRKAFF.

This rearrangement joins TRBV30 to TRBJ1-2, with TRBD1 identical over 7 bases. The V and J ends lost 1 base and 4 bases, in that order; junction bases with no gene match: 12. Per the germline V gene, CDR1 is GTSNPN and CDR2 is SVGIG (reference sequence). This CDR3 is built from 16 residues. The CDR3 DNA reads as TGTGCCTGGAGTGCGACCTGGGACAGAGTCTTCTATGGCTACACCTTC. This gives the protein CAWSATWDRVFYGYTF.

This clone has only one observation. The CDR3 DNA sequence: TGTGCCAGCAGCTTGGGGACAGGGAGTGTCACTGGGGCCAACGTCCTGACTTTC. Its translation: CASSLGTGSVTGANVLTF. V gene TRBV5-5 combines with J gene TRBJ2-6, with TRBD1 identical over 8 bases. The germline V gene has CDR1 SGHKS and CDR2 YYEKEE (reference sequence). V trimming: 0 bases; J trimming: 2 bases; junction bases outside the gene matches: 7. The CDR3 runs 18 residues.

The chain uses TRBV5-5 and TRBJ2-1; TRBD2 aligns across 10 bases. Germline CDR1 SGHKS, CDR2 YYEKEE (reference sequence). CDR3 length: 15 residues. V lost 6 bases to trimming and J lost 10 bases; unmatched junction nucleotides: 13. The CDR3: CASTLLTSGKGEQFF. DNA for the CDR3: TGTGCCAGCACCCTCCTTACTAGCGGGAAGGGGGAGCAGTTCTTC. Drawing the rest from reference TRBV5-5 and TRBJ2-1, the complete variable domain is DAGVTQSPTHLIKTRGQQVTLRCSPISGHKSVSWYQQVLGQGPQFIFQYYEKEERGRGNFPDRFSARQFPNYSSELNVNALLLGDSALYLCASTLLTSGKGEQFFGPGTRLTVL.

The V call is TRBV6-5, the J call TRBJ1-1, with TRBD1 identical over 11 bases. In germline, CDR1 is MNHEY, CDR2 SVGAGI. V lost 2 bases to trimming and J lost 2 bases; unmatched junction nucleotides: 4. This CDR3 comprises 16 residues. The CDR3 region has the DNA TGTGCCAGCAGTTACATTCGGACAGGGGGCAACACTGAAGCTTTCTTT. As protein: CASSYIRTGGNTEAFF.